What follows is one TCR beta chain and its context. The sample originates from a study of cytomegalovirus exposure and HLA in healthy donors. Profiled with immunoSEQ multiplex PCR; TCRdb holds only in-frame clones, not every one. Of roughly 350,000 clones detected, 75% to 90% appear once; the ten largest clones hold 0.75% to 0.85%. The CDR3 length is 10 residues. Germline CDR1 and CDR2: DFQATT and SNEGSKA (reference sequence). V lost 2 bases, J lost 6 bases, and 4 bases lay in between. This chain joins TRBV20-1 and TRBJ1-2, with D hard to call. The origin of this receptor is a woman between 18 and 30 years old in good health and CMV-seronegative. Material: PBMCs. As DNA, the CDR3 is TGCAGTGCTAGACAGGATGGCTACACCTTC. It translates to CSARQDGYTF.